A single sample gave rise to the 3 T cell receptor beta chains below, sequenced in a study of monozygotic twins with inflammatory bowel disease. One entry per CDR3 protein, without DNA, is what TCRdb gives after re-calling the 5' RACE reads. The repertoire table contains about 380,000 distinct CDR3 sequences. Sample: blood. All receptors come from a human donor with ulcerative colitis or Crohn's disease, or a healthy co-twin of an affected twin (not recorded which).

The chain's CDR3 is CASSLVVSYEQYF. This chain joins TRBV5-1 and TRBJ2-7. The CDR3 is 13 residues long. CDR1 is SGHRS and CDR2 is YFSETQ in the germline V gene.

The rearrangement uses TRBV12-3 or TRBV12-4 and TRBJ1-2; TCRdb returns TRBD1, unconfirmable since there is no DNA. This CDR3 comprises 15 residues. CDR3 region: CASRGAPGVNYGYTF.

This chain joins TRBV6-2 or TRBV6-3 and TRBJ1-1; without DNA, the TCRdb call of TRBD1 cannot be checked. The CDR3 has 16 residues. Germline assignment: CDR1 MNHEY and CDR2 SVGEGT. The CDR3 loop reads CASSYSQGNPGTEAFF.